These T cell receptor beta chains were read from a single sample in a study of OX40 agonist ivuxolimab in advanced cancers. Clones were read by immunoSEQ multiplex PCR, and TCRdb kept only the in-frame ones, dropping some. In the table there are over 100,000 clones, roughly nine tenths of which are singletons. Source: CD4+ or CD8+ T cells sorted from blood, taken in a trial of the OX40 agonist ivuxolimab. These receptors were taken from an adult with an advanced solid tumor such as melanoma, head and neck, liver or kidney cancer. CDR3s include the opening cysteine and the closing phenylalanine or tryptophan. The D gene is left open where the match is weak. Size is stated for part of the rows, as once, few or many counts, or as a class when the clone is expanded.

cdr3_aa,cdr3_nt,j_call,v_call,d_call,clone_size
CASSLYARGGNTGELFF,TGTGCCAGCAGTTTATACGCCCGGGGGGGTAACACCGGGGAGCTGTTTTTT,TRBJ2-2,TRBV27,TRBD2,NA
CASSQERGAEAFF,TGCGCCAGCAGCCAAGAACGAGGGGCTGAAGCTTTCTTT,TRBJ1-1,TRBV4-3,NA,NA
CASRLGGSSYEQYF,TGTGCCAGCCGACTGGGGGGCAGCTCCTACGAGCAGTACTTC,TRBJ2-7,TRBV2,NA,NA
CASSLYSSGLTSPLHF,TGTGCCAGCAGTTTATATTCGTCAGGCCTAACTTCACCCCTCCACTTT,TRBJ1-6,TRBV27,NA,NA
CAWSGADYGYTF,TGTGCCTGGAGTGGAGCCGACTATGGCTACACCTTC,TRBJ1-2,TRBV30,NA,NA
CASSFVPGPNEKLFF,TGTGCCAGCAGCTTCGTACCCGGCCCTAATGAAAAACTGTTTTTT,TRBJ1-4,TRBV7-6,NA,NA
CASSIDWRSTEAFF,TGTGCCAGCAGCATCGACTGGAGGAGCACTGAAGCTTTCTTT,TRBJ1-1,TRBV5-5,NA,NA
CASSQALTGLSEKLFF,TGTGCCAGCAGCCAAGCCCTGACGGGGCTAAGTGAAAAACTGTTTTTT,TRBJ1-4,TRBV14,NA,NA
CASSQGWLAGGQETQYF,TGCGCCAGCAGCCAAGGGTGGCTAGCGGGGGGACAAGAGACCCAGTACTTC,TRBJ2-5,TRBV4-3,TRBD2,NA
CASSRDKNYGYTF,TGTGCCAGCAGCCGCGACAAGAACTATGGCTACACCTTC,TRBJ1-2,TRBV7-2,NA,NA
CASSLDRVEQFF,TGTGCCAGCAGCTTAGACAGAGTTGAGCAGTTCTTC,TRBJ2-1,TRBV7-2,NA,NA
CASSASGRENSPLHF,TGTGCCAGCTCAGCCTCAGGGAGGGAAAATTCACCCCTCCACTTT,TRBJ1-6,TRBV18,NA,NA
CASSVVGLAYHEQFF,TGTGCCAGCAGCGTAGTTGGACTAGCGTACCATGAGCAGTTCTTC,TRBJ2-1,TRBV9,TRBD2,NA
CATSRDKGQINTEAFF,TGTGCCACCAGCAGAGATAAAGGGCAGATCAACACTGAAGCTTTCTTT,TRBJ1-1,TRBV15,NA,NA
CASSIWGLGEKLFF,TGTGCCAGTAGTATCTGGGGGTTAGGCGAAAAACTGTTTTTT,TRBJ1-4,TRBV19,NA,NA
CASSLQGSYNSPLHF,TGTGCCAGCAGCTTACAGGGCTCCTATAATTCACCCCTCCACTTT,TRBJ1-6,TRBV7-9,NA,NA
CATSRDRLNTEAFF,TGTGCCACCAGCAGGGATCGGCTGAACACTGAAGCTTTCTTT,TRBJ1-1,TRBV15,NA,NA
CASSQLWTGGSNTEAFF,TGCGCCAGCAGCCAACTTTGGACAGGGGGGTCGAACACTGAAGCTTTCTTT,TRBJ1-1,TRBV4-3,TRBD1,NA
CSAGRDTQYF,TGCAGTGCTGGAAGGGATACGCAGTATTTT,TRBJ2-3,TRBV20-1,NA,once
CSVVGGVGEKLFF,TGCAGCGTTGTAGGAGGGGTTGGTGAAAAACTGTTTTTT,TRBJ1-4,TRBV29-1,NA,few
CASSYSRDAETQYF,TGTGCCAGCAGTTACTCGAGGGACGCCGAGACCCAGTACTTC,TRBJ2-5,TRBV6-5,NA,NA
CASPNFPGGGPPNTGELFF,TGTGCCAGCCCCAACTTCCCAGGGGGGGGTCCTCCGAACACCGGGGAGCTGTTTTTT,TRBJ2-2,TRBV21-1,NA,NA
CASSTGTALYEQYF,TGTGCCAGCAGCACCGGGACGGCCCTCTACGAGCAGTACTTC,TRBJ2-7,TRBV7-2,NA,NA
CASSQVPSGGFSYNEQFF,TGCGCCAGCAGCCAAGTCCCCAGCGGGGGTTTTTCCTACAATGAGCAGTTCTTC,TRBJ2-1,TRBV4-3,TRBD2,NA
CASSENPGQLGGYTF,TGTGCCAGCAGTGAAAATCCGGGACAGCTCGGTGGCTACACCTTC,TRBJ1-2,TRBV6-1,TRBD1,once
CASSTDGTNSPLHF,TGTGCCAGTAGTACCGACGGGACAAATTCACCCCTCCACTTT,TRBJ1-6,TRBV19,NA,few
CASSLDREYKETQYF,TGTGCCAGCAGCTTGGACCGGGAATACAAAGAGACCCAGTACTTC,TRBJ2-5,TRBV5-4,NA,NA
CASRSGTATDTQYF,TGTGCCAGCAGGTCCGGGACAGCCACAGATACGCAGTATTTT,TRBJ2-3,TRBV27,TRBD1,NA
CASSLDTGAPAKETQYF,TGCGCCAGCAGCTTGGATACCGGGGCCCCAGCTAAAGAGACCCAGTACTTC,TRBJ2-5,TRBV5-1,NA,NA
CAISEPGASGNTIYF,TGTGCCATCAGTGAACCGGGGGCCTCTGGAAACACCATATATTTT,TRBJ1-3,TRBV10-3,NA,NA
CSARGGTQYF,TGCAGTGCTAGGGGAGGGACGCAGTATTTT,TRBJ2-3,TRBV20-1,TRBD2,NA
CASSPGESNQPQHF,TGTGCCAGCAGCCCAGGGGAGAGCAATCAGCCCCAGCATTTT,TRBJ1-5,TRBV7-2,NA,NA
CASSGMGASGNTIYF,TGTGCCAGCAGCGGTATGGGGGCCTCTGGAAACACCATATATTTT,TRBJ1-3,TRBV13,NA,NA